Listed below are T cell receptor beta chains from one sample, sequenced in a study of PD-1 blockade in classical Hodgkin lymphoma. TCRdb's copy holds only in-frame clones and misses some; the assay was immunoSEQ multiplex PCR. Among about 22,000 clones listed, 60% to 85% were seen once. The starting material was peripheral blood mononuclear cells (PBMCs), obtained before the second cycle of nivolumab. These receptors were taken from a human donor with classical Hodgkin lymphoma. The conserved cysteine and the conserved F or W are not part of the CDR3 here. Part of the rows lack a size; the others show once, few, many or a class for expanded clones.

v_call clone_size cdr3_aa
TRBV18 few ASSTGEGEQY
TRBV5-4 - ASSYSDGSYEQY
TRBV2 - ASSWTGGYEQY
TRBV11-3 once ASSFGLIGYT
TRBV6-5 - ASTRQADNEQF
TRBV6-1 - ASSEFGGSEAF
TRBV6-1 - ASSEDGVWGEQF
TRBV6-4 - ASSDRAGGGYT
TRBV2 - ASSETAQGARYGYT
TRBV7-6 - ASSDSTGGGLAGKFGHEQF
TRBV19 - ASSLQYRAGELF
TRBV10-3 - AISAGKDGSDEQY
TRBV2 - ASSDLAYNEQF
TRBV7-2 - ASSRVDRALEAF
TRBV7-3 - ASSADRVAKTQY
TRBV13 - ASSLRQLQETQY
TRBV19 - ASSPFIGGSVGYT
TRBV19 - ASSMGQFNSPLH
TRBV28 once ASSLLETDTQY
TRBV7-8 - ASSDPGTSGRSTQY
TRBV28 - ASSPRGAGGGSYNEQF
TRBV19 once ASSTTGGAYEQY
TRBV1 - TSSQVHEGLGNTIY
TRBV28 - ASSLRRDYGYT